The source of this TCR beta chain is a study of T cell repertoires in cytomegalovirus infection. At the level of the study: Peptides in the study included HLA-C-restricted and HLA-B-restricted CMV epitopes. CMV infection plus the matching HLA type was flagged by public TCR beta signatures. Whole-study results and caveats: The cumulative frequency of public TCR beta families identified carriers of CMV plus the relevant HLA.

Using its own MiXCR run on the reads, TCRdb lists one record per CDR3 protein. Of around 77,000 distinct CDR3 sequences detected, 20% to 25% appear once; the ten largest clones hold approximately 68%. In regard to this clonotype: What it binds is unknown.

This TCR was recovered from a human donor in good health (CMV status not recorded). Some clones in this sample may be carry-over from other donors' samples. Source: CD8+ T cells from cultured PBMCs, taken from culture after CMV antigen stimulation.

The CDR3 loop reads CASSELSGYTF. The CDR3 DNA follows: TGTGCCAGCAGTGAATTAAGTGGCTACACCTTC. The rearrangement uses TRBV25-1 and TRBJ1-2; no reliable D call. The CDR3 covers 11 residues. Germline V lookup: CDR1 MGHDK, CDR2 SYGVNS. Trimming pared 1 base from V and 7 bases from J, leaving 4 bases between.